These 12 T cell receptor gamma chains came from one sample sequenced in a study of γδ T cells in repeated Plasmodium falciparum infection. TCRdb applied CATT to the multiplex PCR reads for clone calling. The data contain tens of thousands of gamma-chain clones, 2.5% to 3.5% of them seen just once; the ten biggest clones take up 30% to 35%. Gammadelta T cells were flow-sorted from PBMC into Vgamma9/Vdelta2+ and Vdelta2-negative populations for bulk analysis. The sample consisted of gamma-delta T cells from blood. The source of these receptors is a pool of human donors (malaria-infected and uninfected, not separated).

This clone turned up a few times. A far more abundant clone sits one base away, making this likely a read error. The sample has other DNA sequences that encode this CDR3 too. The chain employs TRGV9 and TRGJ1 or TRGJ2. TCRdb supplies no J gene; here it was assigned by aligning the nucleotide sequence to germline. The CDR3 is 11 residues long. Germline V CDR1 and CDR2: GITISATS, ISYDGTV (reference sequence). The V gene end was trimmed by 2 bases and the J gene end by 10 bases; junction bases not matched to a gene: 5. CDR3 in DNA: TGTGCCTTGTGGGAGGGAAACAAGAAACTCTTT. Its protein is CALWEGNKKLF.

This clone was detected a few times. A far larger clone is one nucleotide away, so this likely arose from a read error. The chain recombines TRGV9 with TRGJP2. TCRdb carries no J gene annotation; the J gene was assigned here by matching the DNA with germline. The CDR3 has 15 residues. Germline CDR1 GITISATS, CDR2 ISYDGTV (reference sequence). Here the CDR3 DNA reads TGTGCCCTGTGGGAGGTGCAAAGGAGTGATTGGATCAAGACGTTT. As protein: CALWEVQRSDWIKTF.

In regard to this clone: TCRdb's listed protein matches a much larger clone and diverges from this DNA's translation at residue 9, likely through a read error; the protein shown comes from the DNA. The chain links TRGV5 to TRGJ1 or TRGJ2. TCRdb leaves out the J gene; it was filled in here by matching the DNA to germline. Germline loops: CDR1 VINAFY, CDR2 YDVSNSKD. This CDR3 spans 13 amino acids. The CDR3 DNA follows: TGTGCCACCTGGGACAGAACTTATCATAAGAAACTCTTT. It translates to CATWDRTYHKKLF.

As for this clone: Since a far larger clone is one base different, this is likely a read error. Other DNA sequences of this sample code for an identical CDR3. V and J are TRGV9 and TRGJP. No J gene was available from TCRdb, and it was assigned here by a germline match of the DNA. Germline CDR1 reads GITISATS; CDR2 reads ISYDGTV (reference sequence). CDR3 size: 17 residues. The DNA of the CDR3 is TGTGCCTTGTGGGACCATGATCAAGAGTTGGGTAAAAAAATCAAGGTATTT. As protein: CALWDHDQELGKKIKVF.

This clone was counted a few times. TCRdb's protein, taken from a much larger clone, differs from this DNA's translation at residue 6, likely owing to a read error; the protein displayed comes from the DNA. The chain is built from TRGV4 and TRGJ1 or TRGJ2. TCRdb leaves out the J gene; it was filled in here by matching the DNA to germline. Per the germline V gene, CDR1 is EGSTGY and CDR2 is YDSYTSSV. With 2 bases clipped from V and 6 bases from J, the junction kept 10 bases outside the gene matches. The CDR3 extends over 14 amino acids. The CDR3 region is CATWDVVSGYKKLF. Here the CDR3 DNA reads TGTGCCACCTGGGATGTAGTTTCCGGTTATAAGAAACTCTTT.

This clone was observed at least ten times. A read error is the likely source, as a far larger clone sits one nucleotide away. This specimen includes other DNA sequences encoding the same CDR3. The V gene is given as TRGV3, and no J gene call is available. Germline values: CDR1 VTNTFY, CDR2 YDVSTARD (reference sequence). This CDR3 region has 17 residues. CDR3 protein: CATWDRPSAPRDWIKTF. CDR3 sequence (DNA): TGTGCCACCTGGGACAGGCCGTCTGCTCCCCGTGATTGGATCAAGACGTTC.

This clone has a count of ten or more. Since a far larger clone is one base different, this is likely a read error. Because the CDR3's place on the DNA is in doubt, the DNA is left out and the CDR3 is given as listed by TCRdb. The V gene is given as TRGV2, and no J gene call is available. The CDR3 contains 28 residues when both ends are counted. Germline V gene sequence: CDR1 EGSNGY, CDR2 YDSYNSKV. The CDR3 protein is CATWDDRNSLAVEQHLLSQVSIGRIQHF.

This clone was observed many times. TCRdb's entry gives the protein of a much larger clone, which mismatches this DNA's translation at residue 6, likely from a read error; the protein reported here is translated from the DNA. This rearrangement joins TRGV9 to TRGJP. This CDR3 spans 17 amino acids. CDR1 is GITISATS and CDR2 is ISYDGTV in the germline V gene (reference sequence). V was pared by 2 bases and J by 7 bases, with 8 bases of the junction left unmatched. The chain's CDR3 is CALWEAPLELGKKIKVF. The CDR3 bases are TGTGCCTTGTGGGAGGCGCCGTTGGAGTTGGGCAAAAAAATCAAGGTATTT.

This clone was counted ten times or more. The chain employs TRGV8 and TRGJ1 or TRGJ2. The J gene, absent from TCRdb, was called here by matching the DNA to germline. Germline values: CDR1 VENAVY, CDR2 YDSYNSRV. The CDR3 totals 14 residues. V lost 5 bases to trimming and J lost 0 bases; unmatched junction nucleotides: 7. CDR3 in DNA: TGTGCCACCTGGGGTCTTGGGAATTATTATAAGAAACTCTTT. It encodes CATWGLGNYYKKLF.

This clone was seen a few times. Translating this DNA gives a protein that differs at residue 10 from the TCRdb one, which belongs to a much larger clone; a read error is likely, and the protein shown is this translation. The rearrangement links TRGV5 to TRGJ1 or TRGJ2. Because TCRdb records no J gene, it was assigned here through a match of the DNA to germline. The CDR3 contains 15 residues. Germline lookup yields CDR1 VINAFY and CDR2 YDVSNSKD. J gave up 5 bases and V 0 bases, and 10 bases lay outside the gene matches. CDR3 amino acids: CATWDRPVDHYKKLF. CDR3 nucleotides: TGTGCCACCTGGGACAGGCCGGTTGATCATTATAAGAAACTCTTT.

This clone was observed at least ten times. TCRdb lists the protein of a much larger clone for this DNA, which differs at residue 7, so this is likely a read error; the protein given here is translated from the DNA itself. V usage is TRGV4 and J usage is TRGJ1 or TRGJ2. The J gene, missing from TCRdb, was assigned here through DNA to germline matching. CDR1 is EGSTGY, CDR2 YDSYTSSV, per germline. J gave up 7 bases and V 5 bases, and 8 bases lay outside the gene matches. CDR3 size: 12 residues. CDR3 amino acids: CATWVAAYKKLF. The DNA of the CDR3 is TGTGCCACCTGGGTCGCCGCGTATAAGAAACTCTTT.

Sample share makes this clone medium-sized. The sample has other DNA sequences that encode this CDR3 too. V and J are TRGV9 and TRGJ1 or TRGJ2. Trimming took 1 base from V and 0 from J; bases not matched to a gene: 6. Germline V CDR1 and CDR2: GITISATS, ISYDGTV (reference sequence). The CDR3 has 15 amino acids. CDR3 residues: CALWEVSRNYYKKLF. In DNA, the CDR3 is TGTGCCTTGTGGGAGGTCTCCAGGAATTATTATAAGAAACTCTTT.